This T cell receptor beta chain came from a study of identifying expanded T cells in peripheral blood. Healthy donors had no documented immune events, such as infections, while sampled. Profiled with immunoSEQ multiplex PCR; TCRdb holds only in-frame clones, not every one. The sample has approximately 100,000 clones, 87% seen once. Whole-study results and caveats: Technical replicates showed around 1.2 changed clones; two weeks roughly 18; four weeks 19.

Concerning this clone: The antigen remains unidentified.

Sequenced sample: blood. This TCR came from a person aged 18 to 75 in good health.

The CDR3 DNA sequence: TGCGCCACCTCGACAGGGCCGACCTACGAGCAGTACTTC. This gives the protein CATSTGPTYEQYF. This sequence joins TRBV5-1 and TRBJ2-7; 7 nucleotides align to TRBD1. The CDR3 loop spans 13 amino acids. Trimming at V came to 9 bases and at J to 2 bases, leaving 8 bases not matched to a gene. Germline V lookup: CDR1 SGHRS, CDR2 YFSETQ.